These 19 T cell receptor beta chains were sequenced from one sample in a study of OX40 agonist ivuxolimab in advanced cancers. Profiled with immunoSEQ multiplex PCR; TCRdb holds only in-frame clones, not every one. The data contain approximately 68,000 clones, around nine tenths of them singletons. Sample: CD4+ or CD8+ T cells sorted from blood, taken in a trial of the OX40 agonist ivuxolimab. The receptors stem from an adult with an advanced solid tumor such as melanoma, head and neck, liver or kidney cancer.

The chain uses TRBV7-9 and TRBJ2-7, with 9 positions matching TRBD1. The V segment lost 0 bases and the J segment 1 base; nucleotides outside the gene matches: 4. The CDR3 runs to 16 residues. Germline-derived CDR1 and CDR2 are SEHNR and FQNEAQ (reference sequence). The CDR3 nucleotides read TGTGCCAGCAGCTTAGCCTGGGGGACAGGGTCCTACGAGCAGTACTTC. Translation: CASSLAWGTGSYEQYF.

The rearrangement links TRBV7-7 to TRBJ2-1; possible D gene TRBD1, 6 bases. Germline loops: CDR1 SSHAT, CDR2 FNYEAQ (reference sequence). The CDR3 is made up of 13 amino acids. The V end was cut by 4 bases, the J end by 8 bases, with 12 bases between. The CDR3 is CASSSDSWDEQFF. The CDR3 bases are TGTGCCAGCAGCTCGGACAGTTGGGATGAGCAGTTCTTC.

As regards this clone: One end of the junction fails to match germline, which may point to a read error. V is TRBV11-2 and J is TRBJ1-2; D is uncertain. This CDR3 region has 15 residues. The germline gives CDR1 SGHAT, CDR2 FQNNGV. CDR3 sequence: CASSQDSDLGYGYTF. The CDR3 region has the DNA TGCGCCAGCAGCCAAGATTCAGATCTAGGCTATGGCTACACCTTC.

Details on this clone: Because the CDR3's place on the DNA is in doubt, the DNA is left out and the CDR3 is given as listed by TCRdb. The rearrangement uses TRBV21-1 and TRBJ2-1; TRBD1 was called by the table and not checked on the DNA. TRBV21-1 is marked as a pseudogene. The CDR3 is 19 residues long, counting both termini. The CDR3 here is CASSAWGTGAPYNNNEQFF.

The rearrangement links TRBV5-1 to TRBJ2-5, with D perhaps TRBD1 (6 bases). Germline loops: CDR1 SGHRS, CDR2 YFSETQ. CDR3 length equals 15 residues. Trimming removed 0 bases from V and 5 bases from J, with 14 bases in between. CDR3 sequence reads: CASSLGAGVLETQYF. The CDR3 DNA reads TGCGCCAGCAGCTTGGGGGCAGGGGTTTTGGAGACCCAGTACTTC.

The chain links TRBV5-1 to TRBJ2-3; the match to TRBD2 covers 12 bases. Germline V CDR1 and CDR2: SGHRS, YFSETQ. After removal of 0 bases from V and 4 bases from J, the junction contained 6 bases not matched to a gene. CDR3 size: 17 residues. In DNA form, the CDR3 reads TGCGCCAGCAGCTTGGGGACTAGCGGGATAGCGGCAGATACGCAGTATTTT. It translates to CASSLGTSGIAADTQYF.

The chain recombines TRBV18 with TRBJ2-2; 11 bases match TRBD2. The CDR3 covers 16 residues. CDR1 KGHSH and CDR2 LQKENI come from the germline V gene. Trimming removed 3 bases from V and 4 bases from J; junction bases left unmatched: 4. CDR3 in DNA: TGTGCCAGCTCACCCACACTAGCGGGAGTCACCGGGGAGCTGTTTTTT. It encodes CASSPTLAGVTGELFF.

The chain employs TRBV6-5 and TRBJ1-5; D is ambiguous. Germline CDR1 reads MNHEY; CDR2 reads SVGAGI. V was cut by 2 bases and J by 5 bases, with 10 bases left in between. The CDR3 sequence is 14 residues long. The CDR3 spells CASSYDGVHQPQHF. CDR3 in DNA: TGTGCCAGCAGTTACGACGGAGTCCATCAGCCCCAGCATTTT.

This clone was counted a single time. The chain links TRBV18 to TRBJ1-4; D unclear. The CDR3 spans 15 residues. Looked up from germline, CDR1 is KGHSH and CDR2 is LQKENI. Trimming left V 7 bases short and J 3 bases short, with 15 bases between. The CDR3 here is CASLATRRANEKLFF. The CDR3 DNA reads TGTGCCAGCTTGGCGACCAGGCGTGCTAATGAAAAACTGTTTTTT.

This clone was counted a single time. The CDR3 is CASSLAPEGRYEQYF. The CDR3 DNA reads TGTGCCAGCAGCTTAGCGCCCGAGGGGCGGTACGAGCAGTACTTC. J is TRBJ2-7 and V is TRBV7-2; perhaps D is TRBD1 or TRBD2 (5 bases each). V lost 0 bases, J lost 4 bases, and 13 bases lay in between. This CDR3 is built from 15 residues. The germline V gene has CDR1 SGHTA and CDR2 FQGNSA.

The chain uses TRBV7-3 and TRBJ2-5; D ambiguous. Trimming left V 2 bases short and J 1 base short, with 8 bases between. CDR1 and CDR2 (germline): SGHTA, FQGTGA. The length of the CDR3 is 14 residues. For the CDR3, the DNA is TGTGCCAGCAGCTTATCGCGGACCCAAGAGACCCAGTACTTC. Translation: CASSLSRTQETQYF.

This chain links TRBV4-2 with TRBJ2-1; TRBD2 agrees at 14 bases. The CDR3 is 16 residues long. The ends lost 1 base at V and 8 bases at J; junction bases unmatched: 4. Looked up from germline, CDR1 is LGHNA and CDR2 is YNFKEQ. CDR3 sequence: CASSQGLAGGVYEQFF. CDR3 coding DNA: TGTGCCAGCAGCCAAGGACTAGCGGGAGGGGTCTATGAGCAGTTCTTC.

The chain recombines TRBV28 with TRBJ1-2; tentative D call: TRBD1 (6 bases). V lost 11 bases, J lost 0 bases, and 13 bases lay in between. The germline gives CDR1 MDHEN, CDR2 SYDVKM. The CDR3 runs to 13 residues. The CDR3 DNA reads TGTGCCCACGGTCAGGGGACTAACTATGGCTACACCTTC. Translated, it gives CAHGQGTNYGYTF.

This clone was seen a single time. As DNA, the CDR3 is TGTGCCAGCAGTTGGAAAACAGGGAAGCCTTCTCCCTACGAGCAGTACTTC. Translation: CASSWKTGKPSPYEQYF. V and J are TRBV28 and TRBJ2-7, with a tentative D call TRBD1 (6 bases). CDR1 and CDR2 from the germline V gene are MDHEN and SYDVKM. V was trimmed by 4 bases and J by 2 bases, leaving 21 bases between them. The CDR3 contains 17 residues.

The J gene is TRBJ2-3, the V gene TRBV5-6; D possibly matches TRBD1 or TRBD2 (6 bases each). The V and J ends lost 2 bases and 0 bases respectively, with 13 bases between them. Germline V gene sequence: CDR1 SGHDT, CDR2 YYEEEE. This CDR3 has 16 amino acids. DNA of the CDR3: TGTGCCAGCAGCTTCCGAACAGGGACTAGCACAGATACGCAGTATTTT. It translates to CASSFRTGTSTDTQYF. Variable domain in full (rest from reference TRBV5-6 and TRBJ2-3): DAGVTQSPTHLIKTRGQQVTLRCSPKSGHDTVSWYQQALGQGPQFIFQYYEEEERQRGNFPDRFSGHQFPNYSSELNVNALLLGDSALYLCASSFRTGTSTDTQYFGPGTRLTVL.

The gene calls are TRBV11-3 and TRBJ2-3; 9 nucleotides line up with TRBD1. The V segment lost 5 bases and the J segment 6 bases; nucleotides outside the gene matches: 3. This CDR3 has 13 residues. Germline lookup yields CDR1 SGHNT and CDR2 YENEEA. The CDR3 nucleotides are TGTGCCAGCAGCCGGACAGGGGTTGATACGCAGTATTTT. Protein product: CASSRTGVDTQYF.

The chain has TRBV5-1 and TRBJ2-5; 11 bases are a match to TRBD2. The germline gives CDR1 SGHRS, CDR2 YFSETQ. V shed 4 bases and J 5 bases; nucleotides not matched to a gene: 4. The CDR3 contains 14 residues. In DNA form, the CDR3 reads TGCGCCAGCAGCAGTAGCGGGGGGGCGGAGACCCAGTACTTC. Translated, it gives CASSSSGGAETQYF.

The chain couples TRBV5-4 to TRBJ1-4; the D is unclear. CDR1 is SGHNT and CDR2 is YYREEE in the germline V gene (reference sequence). V was clipped by 0 bases and J by 8 bases, with 20 bases between them. There are 17 residues in the CDR3. Written as DNA, the CDR3 is TGTGCCAGCAGCTTGGCTGGGTCTGGCAGATTGGAGGAAAAACTGTTTTTT. Translated, it gives CASSLAGSGRLEEKLFF.

The chain uses TRBV28 and TRBJ1-1; 9 nucleotides agree with TRBD1. Germline CDR1 and CDR2: MDHEN and SYDVKM. J lost 4 bases, V lost 8 bases, and 8 bases had no gene match. The CDR3 spans 14 residues. CDR3 residues: CASRGGQGVTEAFF. CDR3 in DNA: TGTGCCAGCCGGGGGGGACAGGGCGTCACTGAAGCTTTCTTT.